A single sample is the source of the 13 T cell receptor beta chains below, sequenced in a study of post-analysis software for immune sequencing data. Study-wide findings and caveats: Patients showed TRBV5-6, TRBV5-1 and TRBV20-1 among roughly 5 TRBV segments more frequent than in controls.

The library was made from cDNA and included unique molecular identifiers. TCRdb independently ran MiXCR on the PCR reads; one entry per CDR3 protein. The sample includes about 800,000 distinct CDR3 sequences, about 32% of them seen just once. These receptors are not linked to any known antigen. Sequenced sample: blood. The receptor source for this set is a girl aged 10-17 years with multiple sclerosis.

Remarks on this clonotype: An end of the junction does not agree with germline; a read error may underlie this. The chain carries TRBV28 and TRBJ2-5, with TRBD1 as a possible D gene (5 bases). CDR3 length: 15 residues. The germline gives CDR1 MDHEN, CDR2 SYDVKM. The CDR3, as DNA: TGTGCCAACAGTTTACCACAGGAGCCACAAGAGACCCAGTACTTC. Its protein product is CANSLPQEPQETQYF.

This chain connects TRBV7-2 to TRBJ1-5, with a possible D match to TRBD1 (6 bases). The CDR3 spans 15 residues. Trimming removed 5 bases at V and 3 bases at J, with 14 bases between. Per germline, CDR1 SGHTA and CDR2 FQGNSA. CDR3 DNA: TGTGCCAGCAGCCCCGGACAGAACTTCAATCAGCCCCAGCATTTT. Translation gives CASSPGQNFNQPQHF.

This chain connects TRBV28 to TRBJ2-7; tentatively, D is TRBD1 (6 bases). Per the germline V gene, CDR1 is MDHEN and CDR2 is SYDVKM. This CDR3 region has 15 residues. Trimming took 5 bases from V and 4 from J, leaving 18 bases between them. The CDR3 sequence is CASSPWDTGLYEQYF. The CDR3 DNA reads TGTGCCAGCAGTCCCTGGGACACGGGTCTGTACGAGCAGTACTTC.

The chain couples TRBV5-1 to TRBJ2-5; D is undetermined. Per the germline V gene, CDR1 is SGHRS and CDR2 is YFSETQ. The CDR3 is made up of 13 amino acids. The V and J ends lost 2 bases and 11 bases respectively, with 16 bases between them. CDR3 sequence (DNA): TGCGCCAGCAGCTTACAACTTAACAATGAGCAGTACTTC. As protein: CASSLQLNNEQYF.

V usage is TRBV5-6 and J usage is TRBJ2-1; tentatively, D is TRBD1 or TRBD2 (5 bases each). The CDR3 sequence is 15 residues long. V lost 0 bases and J 9 bases, leaving 16 bases between the germline ends. CDR1 is SGHDT and CDR2 is YYEEEE in the germline V gene. The CDR3 nucleotides read TGTGCCAGCAGCTTGGTGGGGACCGCGGGCAGTGAGCAGTTCTTC. It encodes CASSLVGTAGSEQFF.

The chain is built from TRBV25-1 and TRBJ2-5, with D perhaps matching TRBD1 or TRBD2 (5 bases each). CDR3 length equals 14 residues. Germline CDR1 is MGHDK and CDR2 is SYGVNS. The V end lost 1 base, the J end lost 5 bases, and 11 bases lay between the germline ends. The DNA for the CDR3 is TGTGCCAGCAGTGAATTCGGGACCCCGGAGACCCAGTACTTC. Protein product: CASSEFGTPETQYF.

This clonotype was seen only once. This chain links TRBV20-1 with TRBJ2-3, with 13 bases identical to TRBD2. The junction had 8 bases not matched to a gene; V was cut back by 6 bases and J by 2 bases. This CDR3 has 16 residues. CDR1 and CDR2 (germline): DFQATT, SNEGSKA (reference sequence). CDR3 nucleotides: TGCAGTGCGCCCGGGACTAGCGGGGCCCCCACAGATACGCAGTATTTT. Translating it yields CSAPGTSGAPTDTQYF.

With regard to this clonotype: This clone may be a read error of a much larger clone one base away. The chain links TRBV10-3 to TRBJ2-1; 8 bases are shared with TRBD1. This CDR3 region has 15 residues. Germline CDR1 reads ENHRY; CDR2 reads SYGVKD. In DNA, the CDR3 is TGTACCATCAGTGAGTATCAGGGGGCGCACGATGAGCAGTTCTTC. It specifies CTISEYQGAHDEQFF.

This clonotype was detected a few times. This chain connects TRBV5-1 to TRBJ2-5, with D possibly matching TRBD1 (5 bases). Trimming shortened V by 0 bases and J by 5 bases, and 20 bases separated the two germline ends. The CDR3 has 17 amino acids. CDR1 and CDR2 (germline): SGHRS, YFSETQ. CDR3 bases: TGCGCCAGCAGCTTGGTGTTGACAGCCTCCCCCGGGGAGACCCAGTACTTC. Encoded protein: CASSLVLTASPGETQYF.

This clonotype was counted ten times or more. At one end, the junction sequence differs from germline, possibly due to a read error. The rearrangement links TRBV5-1 to TRBJ2-1; 8 bases are shared with TRBD1. This CDR3 is built from 15 residues. CDR1 is SGHRS, CDR2 YFSETQ, per germline. CDR3 protein: CASSRGQGSYNEQFF. The CDR3 coding sequence is TGTGCCAGCAGCCGTGGACAGGGTAGTTACAATGAGCAGTTCTTC. The variable domain in full, with the rest retrieved from reference TRBV5-1 and TRBJ2-1, is KAGVTQTPRYLIKTRGQQVTLSCSPISGHRSVSWYQQTPGQGLQFLFEYFSETQRNKGNFPGRFSGRQFSNSRSEMNVSTLELGDSALYLCASSRGQGSYNEQFFGPGTRLTVL.

This clonotype was counted only a few times. The chain has TRBV20-1 and TRBJ2-4; possibly TRBD1 or TRBD2 for D (6 bases each). CDR1 is DFQATT and CDR2 is SNEGSKA in the germline V gene (reference sequence). The CDR3 has 17 amino acids. V was trimmed by 2 bases and J by 0 bases, leaving 17 bases between them. The CDR3 sequence is CSARSGARVGAKNIQYF. The CDR3 DNA reads TGCAGTGCTAGATCGGGGGCGCGAGTGGGAGCCAAAAACATTCAGTACTTC.

The J gene is TRBJ2-3, the V gene TRBV3-1; D call uncertain. Per germline, CDR1 LGHDT and CDR2 YNNKEL (reference sequence). V lost 4 bases and J lost 3, with 17 bases in between. This CDR3 has 16 residues. The CDR3 sequence: CASSRKVRSSTDTQYF. The DNA for the CDR3 is TGTGCCAGCAGCCGTAAGGTGAGGAGTAGTACAGATACGCAGTATTTT.

V and J are TRBV3-1 and TRBJ2-4; 8 bases line up with TRBD2. V was pared by 2 bases and J by 2 bases, with 8 bases of the junction left unmatched. This CDR3 comprises 17 residues. Germline loops: CDR1 LGHDT, CDR2 YNNKEL (reference sequence). The CDR3 nucleotides read TGTGCCAGCAGCCAATCGGGGCTAGCGGGCTCCAAAAACATTCAGTACTTC. It encodes CASSQSGLAGSKNIQYF.